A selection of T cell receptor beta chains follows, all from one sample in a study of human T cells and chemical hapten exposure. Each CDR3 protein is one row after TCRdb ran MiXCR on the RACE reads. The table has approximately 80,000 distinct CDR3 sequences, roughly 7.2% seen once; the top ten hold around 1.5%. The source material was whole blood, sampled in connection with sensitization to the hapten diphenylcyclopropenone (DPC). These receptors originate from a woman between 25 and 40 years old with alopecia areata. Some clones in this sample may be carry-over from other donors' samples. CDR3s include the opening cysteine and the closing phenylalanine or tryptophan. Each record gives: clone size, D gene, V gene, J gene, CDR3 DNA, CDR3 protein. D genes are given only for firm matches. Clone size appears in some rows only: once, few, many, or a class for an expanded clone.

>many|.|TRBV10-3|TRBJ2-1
TGTGCCATCAAAAACAACATTTTGGGGAATGAGCAGTTCTTC
CAIKNNILGNEQFF
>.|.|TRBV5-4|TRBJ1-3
TGTGCCAGCAGCTTGGGACAGCCAAACACCATATATTTT
CASSLGQPNTIYF
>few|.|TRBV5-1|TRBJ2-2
TGCGCCAGCAGCTTCCCCGCCGGGACCCAGGGTGCCGGGGAGCTGTTTTTT
CASSFPAGTQGAGELFF
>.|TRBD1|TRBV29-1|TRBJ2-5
TGCAGCGTCGTGACAGGGGGCGAGACCCAGTACTTC
CSVVTGGETQYF
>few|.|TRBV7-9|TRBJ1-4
TGTGCCAGCAGCTTAGGACAGAAGAATGAAAAACTGTTTTTT
CASSLGQKNEKLFF
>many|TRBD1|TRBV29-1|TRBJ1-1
TGCAGCGTTGAAATGAAAGGGACAGGGAGGACTGAAGCTTTCTTT
CSVEMKGTGRTEAFF
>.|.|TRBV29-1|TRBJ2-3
TGCAGCGTTGAGGGGTTGCGCACAGATACGCAGTATTTT
CSVEGLRTDTQYF
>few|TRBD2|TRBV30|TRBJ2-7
TGTGCCTGGAGTACCGCGGGGGGGGGTTCCTACGAGCAGTACTTC
CAWSTAGGGSYEQYF
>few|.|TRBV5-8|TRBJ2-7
TGTGCCAGCAGCCCCCTTTCCGGGGGCCTCTACGAGCAGTACTTC
CASSPLSGGLYEQYF
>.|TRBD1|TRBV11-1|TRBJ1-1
TGTGCCAGCAGCCGGGACAGGGCGCACACTGAAGCTTTCTTT
CASSRDRAHTEAFF
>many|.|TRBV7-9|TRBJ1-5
TGTGCCAGCAGCTTGGGGGGCCCGGACAATCAGCCCCAGCATTTT
CASSLGGPDNQPQHF
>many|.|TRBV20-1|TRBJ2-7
TGCAGTGCTAGAGTTCACGATTCCTACGAGCAGTACTTC
CSARVHDSYEQYF
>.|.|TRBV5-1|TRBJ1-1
TGCGCCAGTCGAACGGCTATGAACACTGAAGCTTCCTTT
CASRTAMNTEASF
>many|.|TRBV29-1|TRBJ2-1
TGCAGCGTTGAAGGCCTAACTGGTACATCCTACAATGAGCAGTTCTTC
CSVEGLTGTSYNEQFF
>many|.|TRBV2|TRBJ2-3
TGTGCCAGCAGTGAAGCGCTTCGGGATACGCAGTATTTT
CASSEALRDTQYF
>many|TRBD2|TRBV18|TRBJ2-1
TGTGCCAGCTCACCCTCCGGACTAGCGGGGGCCTACAATGAGCAGTTCTTC
CASSPSGLAGAYNEQFF
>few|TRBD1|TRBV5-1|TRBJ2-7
TGCGCCAGCAGCACGGGACAGGGCTACGAGCAGTACTTC
CASSTGQGYEQYF
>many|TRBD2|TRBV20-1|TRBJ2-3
TGCAGTGCTATTAGCGGGGGGGCGGCAGATACGCAGTATTTT
CSAISGGAADTQYF
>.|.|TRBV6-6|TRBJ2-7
TGTGCCAGCGGGATCCGGGCCTGCCCTGACGAGCAGTACTTC
CASGIRACPDEQYF
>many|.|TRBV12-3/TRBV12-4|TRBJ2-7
TGTGCCAGCAAGCGAGCGAACTACGAGCAGTACTTC
CASKRANYEQYF
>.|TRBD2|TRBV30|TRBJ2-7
TGTGCCTGGAGTGTAAGGCTAGCGGGGGCCTACGAGCAGTACTTC
CAWSVRLAGAYEQYF
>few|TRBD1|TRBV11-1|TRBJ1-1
TGTGCCAGCAGCACCCGACAGGGGAGGATTGAAGCTTTCTTT
CASSTRQGRIEAFF
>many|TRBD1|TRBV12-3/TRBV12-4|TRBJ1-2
TGTGCCAGCAGTCCCGGACAGGGGTCGGGAGGCTACACCTTC
CASSPGQGSGGYTF